The clone carrying this T cell receptor beta chain has just a few counts. Its matching antigen is unknown. The data were taken from a study of beta chain features in type 1 diabetes. Study details: Over all samples combined, over 85 million sorted cells were examined. Study-wide results and limits: A moderate, significant TCRB CDR3 shortening appeared in type 1 diabetes across four CD4+ subsets. Patients' naive, central memory and regulatory TCRB repertoires appeared more alike than those of healthy donors.

Sorting of CD4+ naive, central memory, regulatory and stem cell-like memory cells was performed via CD45RO/CCR7/CD25/CD127/CD95/CD27. Since all of the isolated RNA was reverse transcribed, expressed TCRB transcripts were what got sequenced. The assay was immunoSEQ multiplex PCR, and TCRdb's table has in-frame clones only and misses some. Of around 430,000 clones in the sample, about 32% were seen once. Losses at the gene ends were 6 bases for V and 3 bases for J; bases not matched to a gene: 3. CDR3 size: 13 residues. Germline assignment: CDR1 SGHTA and CDR2 FQGNSA. The chain uses TRBV7-2 and TRBJ2-7; 9 bases fit TRBD2. The sequenced sample was naive CD4+ T cells from blood. The sequence was collected from a man younger than 30 in good health. The DNA of the CDR3 is TGTGCCAGCAGATCTAGCGGGATCTACGAGCAGTACTTC. Encoded protein: CASRSSGIYEQYF. Complete variable domain (other parts from reference TRBV7-2 and TRBJ2-7): GAGVSQSPSNKVTEKGKDVELRCDPISGHTALYWYRQSLGQGLEFLIYFQGNSAPDKSGLPSDRFSAERTGGSVSTLTIQRTQQEDSAVYLCASRSSGIYEQYFGPGTRLTVT.